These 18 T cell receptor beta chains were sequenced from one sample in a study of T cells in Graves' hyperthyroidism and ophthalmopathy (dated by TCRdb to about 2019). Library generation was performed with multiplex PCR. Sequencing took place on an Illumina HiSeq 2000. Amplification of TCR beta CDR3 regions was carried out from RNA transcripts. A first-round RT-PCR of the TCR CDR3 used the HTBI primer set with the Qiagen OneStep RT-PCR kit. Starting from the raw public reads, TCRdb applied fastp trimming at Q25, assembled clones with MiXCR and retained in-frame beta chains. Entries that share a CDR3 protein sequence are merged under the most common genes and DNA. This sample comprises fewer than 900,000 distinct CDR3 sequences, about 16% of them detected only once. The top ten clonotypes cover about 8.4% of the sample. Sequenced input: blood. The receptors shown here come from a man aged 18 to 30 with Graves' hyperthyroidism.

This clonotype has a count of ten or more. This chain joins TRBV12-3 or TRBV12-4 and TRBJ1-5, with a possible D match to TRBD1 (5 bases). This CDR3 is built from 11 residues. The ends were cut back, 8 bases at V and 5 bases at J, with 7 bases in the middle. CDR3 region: CASGGDQPQHF. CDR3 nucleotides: TGTGCCAGCGGGGGGGATCAGCCCCAGCATTTT.

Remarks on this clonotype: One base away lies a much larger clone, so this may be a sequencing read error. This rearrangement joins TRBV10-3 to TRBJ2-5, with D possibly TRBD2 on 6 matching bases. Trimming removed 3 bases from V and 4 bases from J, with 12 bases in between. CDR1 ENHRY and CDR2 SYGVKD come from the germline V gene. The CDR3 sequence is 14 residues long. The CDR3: CAISESGVAETQYF. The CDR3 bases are TGTGCCATCAGTGAATCGGGAGTCGCAGAGACCCAGTACTTC.

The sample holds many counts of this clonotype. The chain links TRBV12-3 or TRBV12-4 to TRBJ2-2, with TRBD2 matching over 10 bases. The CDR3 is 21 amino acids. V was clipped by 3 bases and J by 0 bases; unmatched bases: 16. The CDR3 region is CASSFRPLAGSLFANTGELFF. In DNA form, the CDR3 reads TGTGCCAGCAGTTTTCGCCCACTAGCGGGGAGCCTTTTCGCGAACACCGGGGAGCTGTTTTTT.

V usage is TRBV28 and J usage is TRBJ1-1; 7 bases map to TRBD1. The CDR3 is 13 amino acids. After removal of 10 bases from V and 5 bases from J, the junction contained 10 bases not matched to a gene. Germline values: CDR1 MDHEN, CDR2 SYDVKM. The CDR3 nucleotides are TGTGCCATCGTACAGGGGATGATGACTGAAGCTTTCTTT. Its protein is CAIVQGMMTEAFF.

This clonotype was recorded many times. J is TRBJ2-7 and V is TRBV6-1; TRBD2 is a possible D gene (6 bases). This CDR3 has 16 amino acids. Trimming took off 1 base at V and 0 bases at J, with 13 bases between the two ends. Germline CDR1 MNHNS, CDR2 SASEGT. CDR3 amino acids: CASSEGGAALSYEQYF. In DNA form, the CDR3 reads TGTGCCAGCAGTGAAGGCGGGGCGGCCCTCTCCTACGAGCAGTACTTC.

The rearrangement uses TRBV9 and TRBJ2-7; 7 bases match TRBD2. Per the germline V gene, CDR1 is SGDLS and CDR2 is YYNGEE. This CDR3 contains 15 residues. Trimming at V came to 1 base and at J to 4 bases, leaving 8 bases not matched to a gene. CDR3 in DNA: TGTGCCAGCAGCGTATCGGCTAGCGGTCGATACGAGCAGTACTTC. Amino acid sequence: CASSVSASGRYEQYF.

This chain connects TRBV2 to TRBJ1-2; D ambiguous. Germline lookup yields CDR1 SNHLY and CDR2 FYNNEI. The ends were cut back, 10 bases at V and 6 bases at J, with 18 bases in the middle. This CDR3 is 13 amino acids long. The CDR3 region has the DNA TGTGCCATTTCGACTGGGTTAGGAAATGGCTACACCTTC. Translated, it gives CAISTGLGNGYTF.

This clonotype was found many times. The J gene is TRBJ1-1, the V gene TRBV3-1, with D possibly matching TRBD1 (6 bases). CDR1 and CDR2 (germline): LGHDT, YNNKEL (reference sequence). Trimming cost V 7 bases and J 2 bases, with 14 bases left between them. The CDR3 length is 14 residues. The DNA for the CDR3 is TGTGCCAGCACCCTCGGGGGCTCTAACACTGAAGCTTTCTTT. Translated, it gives CASTLGGSNTEAFF.

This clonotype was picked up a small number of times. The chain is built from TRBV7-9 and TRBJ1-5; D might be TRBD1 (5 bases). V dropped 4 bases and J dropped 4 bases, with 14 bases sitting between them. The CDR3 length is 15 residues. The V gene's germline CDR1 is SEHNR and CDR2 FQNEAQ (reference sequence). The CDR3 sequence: CASSSGRDGNQPQHF. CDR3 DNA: TGTGCCAGCAGCTCAGGCCGGGACGGGAATCAGCCCCAGCATTTT.

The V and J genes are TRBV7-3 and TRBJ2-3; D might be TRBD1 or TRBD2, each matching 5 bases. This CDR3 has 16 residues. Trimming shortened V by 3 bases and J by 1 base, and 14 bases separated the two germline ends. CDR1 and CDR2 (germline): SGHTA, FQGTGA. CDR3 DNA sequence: TGTGCCAGCAGCTTCACAGGCCAGGAGGGCACAGATACGCAGTATTTT. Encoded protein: CASSFTGQEGTDTQYF.

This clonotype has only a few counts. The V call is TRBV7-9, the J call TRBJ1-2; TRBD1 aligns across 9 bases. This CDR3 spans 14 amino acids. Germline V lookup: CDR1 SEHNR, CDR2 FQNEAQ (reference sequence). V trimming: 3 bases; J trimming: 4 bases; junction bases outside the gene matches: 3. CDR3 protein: CASSLGTGSYGYTF. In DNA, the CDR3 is TGTGCCAGCAGCTTGGGGACAGGGAGCTATGGCTACACCTTC.

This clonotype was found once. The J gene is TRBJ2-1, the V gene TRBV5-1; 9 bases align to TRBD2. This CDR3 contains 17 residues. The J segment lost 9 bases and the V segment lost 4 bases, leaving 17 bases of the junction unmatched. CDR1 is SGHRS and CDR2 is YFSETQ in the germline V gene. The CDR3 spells CASSLRTSEGSTSEQFF. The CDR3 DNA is TGCGCCAGCAGCCTCAGGACTAGCGAGGGTTCAACCAGTGAGCAGTTCTTC.

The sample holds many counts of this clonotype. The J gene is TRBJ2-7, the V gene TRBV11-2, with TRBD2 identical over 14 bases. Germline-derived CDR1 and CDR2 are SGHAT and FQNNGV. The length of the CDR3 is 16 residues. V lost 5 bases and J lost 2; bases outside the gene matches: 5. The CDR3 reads CASSPRGLAGAYEQYF. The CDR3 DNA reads TGTGCCAGCAGCCCAAGGGGACTAGCGGGAGCCTACGAGCAGTACTTC.

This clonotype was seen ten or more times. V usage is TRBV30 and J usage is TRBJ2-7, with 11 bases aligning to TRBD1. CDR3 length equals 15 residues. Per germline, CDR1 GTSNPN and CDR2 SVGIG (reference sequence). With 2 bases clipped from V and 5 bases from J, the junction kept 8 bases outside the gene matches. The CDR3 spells CAWSPGTGGTDEQYF. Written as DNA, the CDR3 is TGTGCCTGGAGTCCCGGGACAGGGGGTACCGACGAGCAGTACTTC.

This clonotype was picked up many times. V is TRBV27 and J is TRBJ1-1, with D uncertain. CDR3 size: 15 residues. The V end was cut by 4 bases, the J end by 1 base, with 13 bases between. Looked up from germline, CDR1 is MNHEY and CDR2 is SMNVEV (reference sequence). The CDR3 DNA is TGTGCCAGCAGTTGGGCCGGTCGGCAGAACACTGAAGCTTTCTTT. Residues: CASSWAGRQNTEAFF.

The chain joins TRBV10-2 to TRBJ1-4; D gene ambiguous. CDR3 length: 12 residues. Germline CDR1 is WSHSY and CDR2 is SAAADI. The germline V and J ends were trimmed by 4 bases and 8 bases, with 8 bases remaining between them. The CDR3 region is CASSVSSEKLFF. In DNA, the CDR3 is TGCGCCAGCAGTGTGAGTTCGGAAAAACTGTTTTTT.

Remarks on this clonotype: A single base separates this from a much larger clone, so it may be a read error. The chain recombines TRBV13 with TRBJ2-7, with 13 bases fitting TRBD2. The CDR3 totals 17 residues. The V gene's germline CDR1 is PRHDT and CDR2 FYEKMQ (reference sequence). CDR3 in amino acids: CAISSFLGTSGDYEQYF. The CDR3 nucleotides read TGTGCCATCAGCTCCTTCCTCGGGACTAGCGGGGACTACGAGCAGTACTTC.

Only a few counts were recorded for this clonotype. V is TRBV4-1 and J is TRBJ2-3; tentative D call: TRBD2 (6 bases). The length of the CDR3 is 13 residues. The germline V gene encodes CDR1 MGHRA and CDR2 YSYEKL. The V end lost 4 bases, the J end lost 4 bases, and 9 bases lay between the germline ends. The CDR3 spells CASSRDSSDTQYF. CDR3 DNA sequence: TGCGCCAGCAGCCGGGACTCGTCAGATACGCAGTATTTT.